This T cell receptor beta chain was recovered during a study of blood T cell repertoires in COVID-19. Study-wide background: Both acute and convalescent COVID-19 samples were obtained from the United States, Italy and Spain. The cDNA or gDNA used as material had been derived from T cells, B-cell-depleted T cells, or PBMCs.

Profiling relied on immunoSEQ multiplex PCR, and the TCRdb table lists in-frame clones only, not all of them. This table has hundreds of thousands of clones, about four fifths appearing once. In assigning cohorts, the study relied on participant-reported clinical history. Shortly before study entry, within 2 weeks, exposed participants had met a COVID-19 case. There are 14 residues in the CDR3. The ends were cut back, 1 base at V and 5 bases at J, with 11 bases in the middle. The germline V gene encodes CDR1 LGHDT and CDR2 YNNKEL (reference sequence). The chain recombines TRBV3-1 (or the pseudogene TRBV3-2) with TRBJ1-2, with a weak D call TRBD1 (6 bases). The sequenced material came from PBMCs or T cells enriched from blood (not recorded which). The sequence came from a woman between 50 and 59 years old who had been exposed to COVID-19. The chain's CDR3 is CASSQGTQGYGYTF. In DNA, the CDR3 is TGTGCCAGCAGCCAAGGGACCCAGGGGTATGGCTACACCTTC.